Given below is one T cell receptor beta chain in context. This entry is derived from a study of technical replicates of blood from several donors. This table comes from immunoSEQ multiplex PCR, and its TCRdb copy is limited to in-frame clones, with some not included. Of approximately 76,000 clones detected, 80% to 90% appear once; the ten largest clones hold 4.8%. V lost 4 bases, J lost 0 bases, and 25 bases lay in between. Germline V gene sequence: CDR1 LGHNA, CDR2 YNFKEQ. CDR3 length: 20 amino acids. The sequence came from a human donor in good health. Some clones in this sample may be carry-over from other donors' samples. The specimen was PBMCs. V gene TRBV4-2 combines with J gene TRBJ2-1, with a possible D match to TRBD1 (6 bases). CDR3 protein: CASSRNDRRTARDSYNEQFF. CDR3 DNA: TGTGCCAGCAGCCGGAACGACAGGCGTACGGCCAGGGACTCCTACAATGAGCAGTTCTTC.